This entry lists 18 T cell receptor beta chains sequenced from one sample in a study of T cells in Graves' hyperthyroidism and ophthalmopathy. TCR beta CDR3 sequences were amplified from RNA transcripts. The TCR CDR3 was amplified in a first-round RT-PCR using the HTBI primer set. TCRdb reprocessed the multiplex PCR reads with MiXCR, giving one entry per CDR3 protein. The data show about 480,000 distinct CDR3 sequences, with around 14% seen just once and 15% to 20% held by the top ten. Source material: blood. The receptor source for this set is a woman aged 18-30 years with Graves' hyperthyroidism.

This clonotype has just a few counts. The DNA of the CDR3 is TGTGCCAGCAGTTACTCTGGCCTAGCGGGAGGGGGCCAAGAGACCCAGTACTTC. Residues: CASSYSGLAGGGQETQYF. This chain joins TRBV6-5 and TRBJ2-5; 12 bases are a match to TRBD2. CDR3 length equals 18 residues. From germline, CDR1 is MNHEY and CDR2 SVGAGI. V lost 0 bases and J lost 1; bases outside the gene matches: 6.

The CDR3 protein is CASSQAGTGIAFF. The CDR3 DNA sequence: TGCGCCAGCAGCCAAGCCGGGACAGGGATAGCTTTCTTT. This chain connects TRBV4-1 to TRBJ1-1; 9 bases line up with TRBD1. The CDR3 is made up of 13 amino acids. Germline V gives CDR1 MGHRA, CDR2 YSYEKL. V lost 1 base and J lost 10; bases outside the gene matches: 4.

Many counts were recorded for this clonotype. This chain uses TRBV9 with TRBJ1-2; no reliable D call. CDR3 length: 14 residues. V lost 0 bases to trimming and J lost 5 bases, with 11 bases between them. CDR1 SGDLS and CDR2 YYNGEE come from the germline V gene. In nucleotides, the CDR3 is TGTGCCAGCAGCGTAGAACCCGAGGCTTATGGCTACACCTTC. Translation gives CASSVEPEAYGYTF.

This clonotype has a handful of counts. The chain couples TRBV10-3 to TRBJ2-3; tentatively, D is TRBD1 or TRBD2 (5 bases each). This CDR3 is 14 amino acids long. The germline V and J ends were trimmed by 7 bases and 2 bases, with 13 bases remaining between them. CDR1 is ENHRY, CDR2 SYGVKD, per germline. The CDR3 coding sequence is TGTGCCATCAAAGTGTCCGGGGCCACAGATACGCAGTATTTT. This encodes CAIKVSGATDTQYF.

In this sample, this clonotype turned up many times. The rearrangement uses TRBV7-2 and TRBJ2-3; 10 positions agree with TRBD1. V gave up 6 bases and J gave up 2 bases; unmatched junction bases: 5. This CDR3 is built from 15 residues. Germline V gene sequence: CDR1 SGHTA, CDR2 FQGNSA. CDR3: CASRPDRGTTDTQYF. CDR3 DNA: TGTGCCAGCAGACCGGACAGGGGGACCACAGATACGCAGTATTTT.

Points on this clonotype: This may stem from a read error, because a much larger clone lies one nucleotide away. The genes are TRBV6-1 and TRBJ1-1, with D unclear. The CDR3 totals 15 residues. V was shortened by 7 bases and J by 2 bases, with 17 bases between the two germline ends. Germline CDR1 is MNHNS and CDR2 is SASEGT. CDR3 coding DNA: TGTGCCAGCAATCCTTTGAAGGGAGTCAACACTGAAGCTTTCTTT. Encoded protein: CASNPLKGVNTEAFF.

This clonotype has ten or more counts. The CDR3, as DNA: TGTGCCATCAGTAACGGGACGGTGAACACTGAAGCTTTCTTT. This sequence encodes CAISNGTVNTEAFF. The V gene is TRBV10-3, the J gene TRBJ1-1; D may be TRBD1 (5 bases). Germline lookup yields CDR1 ENHRY and CDR2 SYGVKD. This CDR3 has 14 amino acids. V shed 5 bases and J shed 0 bases, with 10 bases lying between them.

This clonotype was seen at least ten times. The chain employs TRBV27 and TRBJ1-5; D gene ambiguous. The germline gives CDR1 MNHEY, CDR2 SMNVEV (reference sequence). V lost 2 bases to trimming and J lost 4 bases, with 9 bases between them. The CDR3 extends over 14 amino acids. This chain's CDR3 is CASSLPGVNQPQHF. The DNA for the CDR3 is TGTGCCAGCAGTTTACCGGGCGTAAATCAGCCCCAGCATTTT.

This clonotype was counted ten times or more. This sequence joins TRBV28 and TRBJ2-3; a possible D gene is TRBD1 (5 bases). V lost 3 bases to trimming and J lost 2 bases, with 9 bases between them. Germline CDR1 MDHEN, CDR2 SYDVKM. The length of the CDR3 is 14 residues. This CDR3 reads CASSLGPLTDTQYF. In nucleotides, the CDR3 is TGTGCCAGCAGTTTGGGGCCTCTCACAGATACGCAGTATTTT.

In its sample, this clonotype was seen many times. CDR3 sequence: CASSLQEARNTEAFF. CDR3 DNA sequence: TGTGCCAGCAGCTTACAGGAAGCAAGGAACACTGAAGCTTTCTTT. The chain recombines TRBV11-3 with TRBJ1-1, with D uncertain. Between the trimmed V and J ends, which lost 2 bases and 1 base, there was a span of 11 bases. Per the germline V gene, CDR1 is SGHNT and CDR2 is YENEEA. CDR3 length equals 15 residues. The full variable domain, with the rest looked up from reference TRBV11-3 and TRBJ1-1, is EAGVVQSPRYKIIEKKQPVAFWCNPISGHNTLYWYLQNLGQGPELLIRYENEEAVDDSQLPKDRFSAERLKGVDSTLKIQPAELGDSAVYLCASSLQEARNTEAFFGQGTRLTVV.

The sample holds many counts of this clonotype. The gene calls are TRBV5-1 and TRBJ2-7, with 11 bases that match TRBD2. Germline assignment: CDR1 SGHRS and CDR2 YFSETQ. CDR3 length: 16 residues. J was trimmed by 3 bases and V by 0 bases; bases with no gene match: 5. The chain's CDR3 is CASSLAASGRYYEQYF. In DNA form, the CDR3 reads TGCGCCAGCAGCTTGGCGGCTAGCGGGAGGTACTACGAGCAGTACTTC.

This chain joins TRBV6-5 and TRBJ2-2; D perhaps matches TRBD2 (5 bases). This CDR3 has 13 residues. The ends were cut back, 8 bases at V and 6 bases at J, with 13 bases in the middle. Per the germline V gene, CDR1 is MNHEY and CDR2 is SVGAGI. The CDR3 bases are TGTGCCAGCCGGGATACGAAATCCGGGGAGCTGTTTTTT. Translation: CASRDTKSGELFF.

This clonotype was observed at least ten times. The chain couples TRBV27 to TRBJ1-2; 9 nucleotides agree with TRBD1. CDR1 is MNHEY, CDR2 SMNVEV, per germline (reference sequence). This CDR3 spans 15 amino acids. V was pared by 6 bases and J by 4 bases, with 9 bases of the junction left unmatched. CDR3 sequence (DNA): TGTGCCAGCAGCTCTCGGACAGGGGCCGGCTATGGCTACACCTTC. Its translation is CASSSRTGAGYGYTF.

The J gene is TRBJ1-5, the V gene TRBV27, with 8 bases fitting TRBD1. V gave up 2 bases and J gave up 6 bases; unmatched junction bases: 6. CDR1 is MNHEY, CDR2 SMNVEV, per germline (reference sequence). CDR3 size: 15 residues. CDR3 in DNA: TGTGCCAGCAGTTTAGGGACAGGTTCTAGTCAGCCCCAGCATTTT. Amino acid sequence: CASSLGTGSSQPQHF.

The table lists this clonotype with many counts. CDR3 region: CSARADRGPGAYEQYF. CDR3 bases: TGCAGTGCTAGAGCCGATCGGGGCCCGGGGGCCTACGAGCAGTACTTC. This rearrangement joins TRBV20-1 to TRBJ2-7; D possibly corresponds to TRBD2 (6 bases). The CDR3 runs to 16 residues. Per germline, CDR1 DFQATT and CDR2 SNEGSKA (reference sequence). V was shortened by 1 base and J by 2 bases, with 18 bases between the two germline ends.

In this sample, this clonotype turned up many times. The chain employs TRBV5-5 and TRBJ2-5, with 7 bases fitting TRBD1. Germline lookup yields CDR1 SGHKS and CDR2 YYEKEE (reference sequence). The CDR3 length is 15 residues. Germline trimming cut 4 bases from V and 3 bases from J; bases unmatched to any gene: 9. The CDR3: CASSPPGQSKETQYF. The CDR3 DNA sequence: TGTGCCAGCAGCCCACCGGGACAGTCCAAAGAGACCCAGTACTTC.

This clonotype has only a few counts. This chain joins TRBV10-3 and TRBJ1-6; 8 bases match TRBD1. The germline V gene encodes CDR1 ENHRY and CDR2 SYGVKD. With V trimmed by 11 bases and J by 7 bases, 13 bases remained unmatched. The CDR3 is 15 residues long. CDR3 sequence (DNA): TGTGCCGCCCGGGCCGGGACAGGCGCCAATTCACCCCTCCACTTT. It is translated as CAARAGTGANSPLHF.

This clonotype appeared many times. The chain employs TRBV10-3 and TRBJ2-3, with 9 bases matching TRBD2. The CDR3 extends over 14 amino acids. CDR1 is ENHRY, CDR2 SYGVKD, per germline. Unmatched junction bases numbered 0, after V lost 4 bases and J lost 1 base. CDR3 bases: TGTGCCATCAGTGGGACTAGCGGCACAGATACGCAGTATTTT. This gives the protein CAISGTSGTDTQYF.